This T cell receptor beta chain was sequenced in a study of cytomegalovirus exposure and HLA in healthy donors. J was trimmed by 4 bases and V by 5 bases; bases with no gene match: 12. CDR3 length equals 16 residues. Germline assignment: CDR1 SGHVS and CDR2 FNYEAQ. The PCR had 60 Vbeta and 13 Jbeta primers. TCRdb keeps only in-frame clones here, not all; method: immunoSEQ multiplex PCR. The profile shows 150,000 to 200,000 clones, 78% of them singletons. V and J are TRBV7-6 and TRBJ1-1; 8 nucleotides align to TRBD1. The TCR originated in a female donor in good health and CMV-seronegative. The material sequenced was PBMCs. The CDR3 bases are TGTGCCAGCAGCCCCCCCGGACAGGGAGAGGGCACTGAAGCTTTCTTT. Translating it yields CASSPPGQGEGTEAFF.